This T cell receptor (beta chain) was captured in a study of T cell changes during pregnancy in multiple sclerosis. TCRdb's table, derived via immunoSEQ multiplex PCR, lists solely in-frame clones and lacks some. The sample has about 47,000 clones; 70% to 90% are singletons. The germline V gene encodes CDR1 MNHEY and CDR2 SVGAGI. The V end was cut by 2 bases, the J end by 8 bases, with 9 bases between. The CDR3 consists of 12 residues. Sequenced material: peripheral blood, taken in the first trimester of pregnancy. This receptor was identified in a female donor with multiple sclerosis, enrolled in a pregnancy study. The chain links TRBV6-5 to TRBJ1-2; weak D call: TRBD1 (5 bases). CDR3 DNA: TGTGCCAGCAGTTACCAGGGTCGGGGCTACACCTTC. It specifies CASSYQGRGYTF.